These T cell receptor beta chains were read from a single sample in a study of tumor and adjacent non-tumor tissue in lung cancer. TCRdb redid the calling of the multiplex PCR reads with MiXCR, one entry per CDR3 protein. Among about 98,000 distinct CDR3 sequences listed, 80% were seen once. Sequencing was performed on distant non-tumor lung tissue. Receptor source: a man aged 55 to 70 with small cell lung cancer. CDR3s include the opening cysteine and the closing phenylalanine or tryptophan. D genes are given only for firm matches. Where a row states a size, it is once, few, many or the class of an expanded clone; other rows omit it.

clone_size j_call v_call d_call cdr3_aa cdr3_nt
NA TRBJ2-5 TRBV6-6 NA CASYPSRTKDSQYF TGTGCCAGCTACCCCAGCCGGACTAAAGATTCGCAGTACTTC
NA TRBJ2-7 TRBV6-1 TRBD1 CARSTGASSSYEQYF TGTGCCAGGAGTACAGGGGCCTCTAGCTCCTACGAGCAGTACTTC
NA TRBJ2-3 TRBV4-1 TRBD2 CASSQDGPGGLEPQYF TGCGCCAGCAGCCAAGACGGTCCGGGGGGGCTTGAGCCCCAGTATTTT
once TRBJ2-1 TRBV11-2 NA CASSLEAGLVEEFF TGTGCCAGCAGCTTAGAAGCAGGGTTGGTCGAGGAGTTCTTC
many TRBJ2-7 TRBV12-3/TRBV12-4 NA CASRTEGNEQYF TGTGCCAGCAGAACCGAGGGTAACGAGCAGTACTTC
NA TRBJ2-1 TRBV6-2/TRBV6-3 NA CASSTGTNNDQSF TGTGCCAGCAGTACCGGTACTAACAATGATCAGTCCTTC
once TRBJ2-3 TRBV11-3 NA CAGNLAGCGDTQYF TGTGCCGGCAACTTAGCAGGGTGCGGTGATACGCAGTATTTT
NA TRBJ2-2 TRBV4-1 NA CASSSRGAYTWEQFF TGCGCCAGCAGCAGCAGGGGGGCCTATACCTGGGAGCAATTTTTT
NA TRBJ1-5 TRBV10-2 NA CASGQGTNQPQQF TGCGCCAGCGGACAAGGGACCAATCAGCCCCAGCAGTTT
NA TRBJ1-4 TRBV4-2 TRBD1 CASSRPLQGAGEKLFF TGTGCCAGTAGCCGCCCTTTACAGGGGGCAGGAGAAAAACTGTTTTTT
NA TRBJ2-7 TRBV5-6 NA CASSFSYLIGSSYEQYF TGTGCCAGCAGCTTTTCATACCTTATCGGGAGCTCCTACGAGCAGTACTTC
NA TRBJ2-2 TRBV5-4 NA CVSHMTGRENIGELFF TGTGTCAGCCATATGACGGGACGGGAGAACATCGGGGAGCTGTTTTTT
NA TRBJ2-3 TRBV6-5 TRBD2 CVSSYVFSGSGTQYF TGTGTCAGCAGTTACGTGTTTAGCGGGAGTGGTACGCAGTATTTT
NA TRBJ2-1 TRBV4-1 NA CASSQDAGKSYNEQFF TGCGCCAGCAGCCAAGACGCGGGAAAATCCTACAATGAGCAATTCTTC
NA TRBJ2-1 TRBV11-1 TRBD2 CASSLREGPNEQFF TGTGCCAGCAGCCTGCGGGAGGGCCCCAATGAGCAGTTCTTC
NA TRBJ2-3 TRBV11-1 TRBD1 CGSSSTQGTDTQYF TGTGGCAGCAGCTCAACCCAAGGGACAGATACGCAGTATTTC
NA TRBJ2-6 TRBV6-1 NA CASSEDTGSGANVLSF TGTGCCAGCAGTGAGGATACGGGTTCTGGGGCTAACGTCTTGAGTTTC
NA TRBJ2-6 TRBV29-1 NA CSAQSGRNSVANALTF TGCAGCGCTCAAAGTGGACGCAACTCTGTGGCCAACGCCCTGACTTTC
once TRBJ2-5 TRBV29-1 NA CSVGPHVSVGLQEIQYF TGCAGCGTTGGCCCTCATGTCAGCGTAGGGTTACAAGAGATCCAGTACTTC
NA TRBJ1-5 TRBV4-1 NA CASSKRIRALGQPQHF TGCGCCAGCAGTAAAAGGATCAGGGCGCTCGGTCAGCCCCAGCATTTT
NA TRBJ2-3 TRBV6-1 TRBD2 CASSKIAGDTDTQYF TGTGCCAGCAGTAAAATAGCGGGAGACACAGATACGCAGTACTTT
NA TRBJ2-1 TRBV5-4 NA CTNSLGLDEQFF TGTACCAACAGCTTGGGGTTGGATGAGCAGTTCTTC
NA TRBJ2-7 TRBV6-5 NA CASSHHPSSGNSDEQYF TGTGCCAGCAGTCACCATCCCTCCTCGGGGAACAGTGACGAACAGTACTTC
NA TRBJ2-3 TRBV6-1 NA CASIYRIADNTDTQYF TGTGCCAGCATATACCGAATAGCTGACAACACAGATACGCAGTATTTT
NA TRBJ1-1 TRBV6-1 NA CAVQDGGVGRTEAFF TGTGCCGTACAGGACGGAGGCGTTGGGAGAACTGAAGCTTTCTTT
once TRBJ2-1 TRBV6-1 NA CANSDTQSSYNEQFF TGTGCCAACAGTGACACCCAAAGCTCATACAATGAGCAGTTCTTC
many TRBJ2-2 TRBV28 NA CASSHRGSGELFF TGTGCCAGCTCCCACCGGGGGAGCGGGGAGCTGTTTTTT
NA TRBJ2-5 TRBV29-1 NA CNVRDTGSVETQYF TGCAACGTCAGGGACACGGGTAGTGTGGAGACCCAGTACTTC
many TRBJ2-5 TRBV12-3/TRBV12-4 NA CASRSSGKETQYF TGTGCCAGCAGGTCGTCAGGGAAAGAGACCCAGTACTTC
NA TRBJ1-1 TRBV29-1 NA CSVGAEGKTEAFF TGCAGCGTTGGAGCTGAGGGGAAGACTGAAGCTTTCTTT
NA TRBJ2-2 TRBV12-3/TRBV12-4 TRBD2 CVSSRRSFLAGVGTGELFF TGTGTCAGCAGTCGAAGGAGTTTTCTAGCGGGAGTGGGTACCGGGGAGCTGTTTTTT
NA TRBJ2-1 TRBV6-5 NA CDSSYSGGVGNELFF TGTGACAGCAGTTACTCTGGGGGAGTTGGTAATGAGCTGTTCTTC
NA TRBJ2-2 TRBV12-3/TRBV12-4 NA CASSYSGTYTRELFF TGTGCCAGCAGTTACTCTGGGACATATACCAGGGAGCTGTTTTTT
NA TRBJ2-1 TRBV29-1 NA CSVRPSSNEPFF TGCAGCGTTAGGCCTAGTAGCAATGAGCCGTTCTTC
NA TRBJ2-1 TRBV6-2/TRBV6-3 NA CASSTGPNKVQFF TGTGCAAGCAGTACCGGTCCTAACAAAGTGCAGTTCTTC
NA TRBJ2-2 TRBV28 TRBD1 CVSTQQGVGSGELFF TGTGTCAGCACCCAACAGGGGGTGGGGAGCGGGGAGCTGTTTTTT
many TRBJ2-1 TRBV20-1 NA CSASQGGDNEQFF TGCAGTGCTAGCCAAGGGGGTGACAATGAGCAGTTCTTC
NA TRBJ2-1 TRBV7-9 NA CASSLGPGARNEQFF TGTGCCAGCAGCCTAGGCCCGGGAGCCAGAAATGAGCAGTTCTTC
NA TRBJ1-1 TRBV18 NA CASSRGTGQGRSTEAFF TGTGCCAGCTCCCGCGGAACAGGGCAGGGTCGAAGCACTGAAGCTTTCTTT
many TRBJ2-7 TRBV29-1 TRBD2 CSVTLAGGGYEQYF TGCAGCGTAACCCTAGCGGGAGGGGGCTACGAGCAGTACTTC
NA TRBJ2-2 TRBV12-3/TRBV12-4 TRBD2 CASSLAGVPTGELFF TGTGCCAGCAGCTTGGCGGGAGTGCCCACCGGGGAGCTGTTTTTT
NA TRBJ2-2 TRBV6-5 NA CVCSYTDSSGELFF TGTGTCTGCAGTTACACGGACAGCAGCGGGGAGCTGTTTTTT
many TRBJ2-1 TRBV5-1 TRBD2 CASSFLAGAYEQFF TGCGCCAGCAGCTTTCTAGCGGGAGCGTATGAGCAGTTCTTC
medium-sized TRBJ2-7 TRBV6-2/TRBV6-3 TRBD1 CASSWDSSYEQYF TGTGCCAGCAGTTGGGACAGTTCCTACGAGCAGTACTTC
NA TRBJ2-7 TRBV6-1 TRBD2 CPSGLAGAYEQYF TGTCCCAGTGGACTAGCGGGAGCATACGAACAGTACTTC
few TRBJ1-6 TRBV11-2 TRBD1 CVSSDDRGLALHF TGTGTTAGCAGCGACGACAGGGGTCTGGCCCTCCACTTT
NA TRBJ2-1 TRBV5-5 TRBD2 CASGPGTSETLLSRENEQFF TGTGCTAGTGGGCCTGGGACTAGCGAAACCCTTTTGTCCCGGGAGAATGAGCAGTTCTTC
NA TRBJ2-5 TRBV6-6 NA CASYPSRSKETQYF TGTGCCAGCTACCCCAGCCGAAGTAAAGAGACCCAGTACTTC
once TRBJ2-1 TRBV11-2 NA CASSLGVAVYNYYNEQFF TGTGCCAGCAGCTTAGGAGTAGCGGTATACAACTACTACAATGAGCAGTTCTTC
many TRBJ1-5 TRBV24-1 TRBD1 CATSESGQAHQPQHF TGTGCCACCAGTGAGTCGGGACAGGCACATCAGCCCCAGCATTTT
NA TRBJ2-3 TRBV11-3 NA CASSSNGSLSTDTQYF TGTGCCAGCAGCAGTAACGGGAGCCTTAGCACAGATACGCAGTACTTT
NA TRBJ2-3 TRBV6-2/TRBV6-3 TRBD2 CASSYGTSGRFEDMPYF TGTGCCAGCAGTTACGGGACTAGCGGGAGATTTGAGGATATGCCGTATTTT
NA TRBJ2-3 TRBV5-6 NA CASSLEEAGTDTQYF TGTGCCAGCAGCTTGGAGGAAGCGGGCACAGATACGCAGTATTTT
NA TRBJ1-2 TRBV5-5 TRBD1 CARSPGQGRALDYGYTF TGTGCCAGGAGCCCCGGACAGGGACGTGCTCTGGACTATGGCTACACCTTC